This is a list of T cell receptor beta chains from one sample in a study of T cells in Graves' hyperthyroidism and ophthalmopathy. TCRdb ran MiXCR on the multiplex PCR reads and lists one entry per CDR3 protein. The sample lists 620,000 or so distinct CDR3 sequences, around 15% occurring once. Material: blood. These receptors were taken from a woman aged 50 to 60 with Graves' ophthalmopathy. The CDR3 runs from the conserved cysteine through the conserved F or W. A D gene is named only where the DNA matches it firmly. Clone size is shown for a subset of rows, as once, few, many or a class of expanded clone.

abundance,j_gene,d_gene,v_gene,len,CDR3aa,CDR3nt
NA,TRBJ1-5,TRBD1,TRBV20-1,13,CSAETGGGQPQHF,TGCAGTGCGGAGACAGGGGGCGGTCAGCCCCAGCATTTT
many,TRBJ2-7,TRBD1,TRBV20-1,14,CRPYQGGSIYEQYF,TGCAGACCCTATCAAGGGGGCTCAATCTACGAGCAGTACTTC
NA,TRBJ2-7,NA,TRBV5-1,15,CASSISGTPIYEQYF,TGCGCCAGCAGCATCTCCGGGACCCCCATCTACGAGCAGTACTTC
NA,TRBJ1-2,TRBD1,TRBV9,14,CASSPGTDLAGYTF,TGTGCCAGCAGCCCGGGGACAGATCTTGCCGGCTACACCTTC
many,TRBJ2-1,NA,TRBV2,16,CASSLPPGGLLNEQFF,TGTGCCAGCAGTCTGCCCCCAGGGGGACTTCTCAATGAGCAGTTCTTC
many,TRBJ1-2,NA,TRBV15,13,CATSSHRIYGYTF,TGTGCCACCAGCAGTCACAGGATTTATGGCTACACCTTC
NA,TRBJ2-3,TRBD2,TRBV18,17,CASSPLTTGGPADTQYF,TGTGCCAGCTCACCACTTACGACGGGGGGGCCCGCAGATACGCAGTATTTT
many,TRBJ2-7,NA,TRBV5-8,16,CASSPAPPPRSHEQYF,TGTGCCAGCAGCCCCGCCCCACCCCCTAGGTCCCACGAGCAGTACTTC
few,TRBJ1-4,NA,TRBV7-6,16,CASSLGSGAANEKLFF,TGTGCCAGCAGCTTGGGTTCAGGGGCCGCTAATGAAAAACTGTTTTTT
NA,TRBJ2-5,TRBD2,TRBV5-1,16,CASSLVIAGGEETQYF,TGCGCCAGCAGCTTGGTTATAGCGGGAGGCGAGGAGACCCAGTACTTC
few,TRBJ1-2,NA,TRBV6-5,14,CASSYGAGNYGYTF,TGTGCCAGCAGTTACGGCGCAGGAAACTATGGCTACACCTTC
NA,TRBJ1-3,NA,TRBV5-5,15,CASSLTPGSRNTIYF,TGTGCCAGCAGCCTTACACCGGGATCGAGAAACACCATATATTTT
once,TRBJ2-5,NA,TRBV7-6,14,CASSLVEGQETQYF,TGTGCCAGCAGCTTAGTGGAGGGTCAAGAGACCCAGTACTTC
NA,TRBJ2-1,TRBD1,TRBV7-9,15,CASTNNRGPYNGQFF,TGTGCCAGCACCAATAACAGGGGGCCGTACAATGGGCAGTTCTTC
many,TRBJ1-5,TRBD1,TRBV28,15,CASRNRDRDNQPQHF,TGTGCCAGCAGAAACCGGGACAGGGATAATCAGCCCCAGCATTTT
many,TRBJ1-1,NA,TRBV28,13,CASATYVVSEAFF,TGTGCCAGCGCGACCTATGTGGTTTCTGAAGCTTTCTTT
many,TRBJ2-3,TRBD1,TRBV7-2,17,CASSRRQGRGYTDTQYF,TGTGCCAGCAGCCGAAGACAGGGTAGGGGGTACACAGATACGCAGTATTTT
NA,TRBJ1-1,NA,TRBV20-1,14,CSASPRREDTEAFF,TGCAGTGCTAGTCCCCGCAGGGAGGACACTGAAGCTTTCTTT
many,TRBJ2-3,NA,TRBV12-3/TRBV12-4,16,CASSQLTSTIADTQYF,TGTGCCAGCAGTCAACTCACTAGCACGATCGCAGATACGCAGTATTTT
NA,TRBJ2-1,NA,TRBV11-2,13,CASSSINGGEQFF,TGTGCCAGCAGCTCGATTAACGGGGGTGAGCAGTTCTTC
many,TRBJ1-4,NA,TRBV20-1,15,CSARIGGSTNEKLFF,TGCAGTGCTAGAATCGGGGGTTCCACTAATGAAAAACTGTTTTTT
few,TRBJ1-5,NA,TRBV24-1,14,CATSDLRANQPQHF,TGTGCCACCAGTGATTTGCGTGCCAATCAGCCCCAGCATTTT
many,TRBJ2-3,TRBD2,TRBV13,14,CASTSGLAADTQYF,TGTGCCAGCACGTCGGGACTAGCAGCAGATACGCAGTATTTT
NA,TRBJ1-5,NA,TRBV19,19,CASSIGRSVDRLSNQPQHF,TGTGCCAGTAGTATAGGAAGATCCGTGGACCGCCTTAGCAATCAGCCCCAGCATTTT
many,TRBJ2-1,NA,TRBV7-8,14,CASSYPGLGIEQFF,TGTGCCAGCAGCTACCCGGGACTGGGGATAGAGCAGTTCTTC
many,TRBJ2-1,TRBD2,TRBV30,16,CAWSQTAGGNYNEQFF,TGTGCCTGGAGTCAAACAGCGGGAGGGAACTACAATGAGCAGTTCTTC
many,TRBJ2-1,TRBD2,TRBV11-2,14,CASSLRLASNEQFF,TGTGCCAGCAGCTTGCGACTAGCGTCTAACGAGCAGTTCTTC
many,TRBJ1-1,NA,TRBV11-2,13,CASSPLQGTEAFF,TGTGCCAGCAGCCCACTCCAAGGCACTGAAGCTTTCTTT
few,TRBJ1-6,TRBD1,TRBV20-1,15,CSARDTGEGNSPLHF,TGCAGTGCTAGAGATACAGGGGAAGGGAATTCACCCCTCCACTTT
many,TRBJ2-3,NA,TRBV7-8,15,CASSREGVYTDTQYF,TGTGCCAGCAGCCGCGAGGGGGTCTACACAGATACGCAGTATTTT
many,TRBJ2-1,NA,TRBV18,18,CASSPIRQGPPTYNEQFF,TGTGCCAGCTCACCAATCCGGCAGGGACCACCGACCTACAATGAGCAGTTCTTC
many,TRBJ2-3,TRBD2,TRBV20-1,16,CSARDSLAESTDTQYF,TGCAGTGCTAGAGATTCTCTAGCGGAGAGCACAGATACGCAGTATTTT
many,TRBJ2-1,NA,TRBV5-1,13,CASSLSGDNEQFF,TGCGCCAGCAGCTTGAGTGGGGACAATGAGCAGTTCTTC
NA,TRBJ1-1,TRBD1,TRBV18,16,CASSPKGQGVNTEAFF,TGTGCCAGCTCACCTAAGGGACAGGGAGTCAACACTGAAGCTTTCTTT
few,TRBJ1-1,NA,TRBV7-9,13,CASSLGVSLVAFF,TGTGCCAGCAGCTTAGGTGTGAGTCTAGTAGCTTTCTTT
many,TRBJ2-2,TRBD2,TRBV10-3,16,CAISESGTKNTGELFF,TGTGCCATCAGTGAATCCGGGACTAAAAACACCGGGGAGCTGTTTTTT
many,TRBJ2-1,NA,TRBV7-8,17,CASSLVGVRGTYNEQFF,TGTGCCAGCAGCTTAGTAGGGGTACGAGGGACATACAATGAGCAGTTCTTC
few,TRBJ2-7,NA,TRBV10-3,12,CATSQDSYEQYF,TGTGCCACCTCCCAAGACTCCTACGAGCAGTACTTC
NA,TRBJ1-4,NA,TRBV5-8,15,CASSQTGLSNEKLFF,TGTGCCAGCAGCCAAACAGGGTTGTCTAATGAAAAACTGTTTTTT
NA,TRBJ2-7,NA,TRBV7-2,15,CASSRIHREGYEQYF,TGTGCCAGCAGCCGCATCCACAGGGAGGGTTACGAGCAGTACTTC
many,TRBJ2-1,TRBD2,TRBV27,16,CASSLSLAGAYNEQFF,TGTGCCAGCAGTTTATCCCTAGCGGGAGCGTACAATGAGCAGTTCTTC
many,TRBJ2-4,NA,TRBV28,11,CATDFSAIQYF,TGTGCCACCGACTTCTCAGCTATTCAGTACTTC